In this sample, the clone carrying this T cell receptor beta chain turned up a few times. Its antigen remains unidentified. This sample is drawn from a study of response to subunit inactivated influenza vaccine. General observations from the study: Authors suggested each seasonal flu vaccination may recruit only limited numbers of new T cells.

TCRdb recomputed calls from the RT-PCR reads with MiXCR, one row per CDR3 protein. Here the sample spans hundreds of thousands of distinct CDR3 sequences, about 15% being singletons. The TCR comes from a man between 45 and 60 years old who received an inactivated influenza vaccine. Source: PBMCs from blood, taken 14 to 15 days before vaccination.

Here the CDR3 DNA reads TGTGCCAGCAACATCCGGGGGGGGACGGGCGAGCAGTACTTC. Its protein is CASNIRGGTGEQYF. The V gene is TRBV7-8, the J gene TRBJ2-7, with 8 nucleotides matching TRBD2. Germline V CDR1 and CDR2: SGHVS, FQNEAQ. The CDR3 runs to 14 residues. J was trimmed by 6 bases and V by 7 bases; bases with no gene match: 11.